What follows describes a single T cell receptor (beta chain). This sample stems from a study of T cell changes during pregnancy in multiple sclerosis. Per the germline V gene, CDR1 is SGHTA and CDR2 is FQGNSA. Unmatched junction bases numbered 6, after V lost 0 bases and J lost 1 base. The CDR3 consists of 16 residues. Using immunoSEQ multiplex PCR, the repertoire was profiled, and TCRdb retains in-frame clones only, with some absent. The table records tens of thousands of clones, 91% of them present only once. The source material was peripheral blood, sampled after pregnancy. This clonotype originated in a female donor in good health, enrolled as a control in a pregnancy study. J is TRBJ2-7 and V is TRBV7-2; 7 bases are shared with TRBD1. The CDR3 loop reads CASSLAGGGVSYEQYF. Written as DNA, the CDR3 is TGTGCCAGCAGCTTAGCAGGGGGCGGTGTATCCTACGAGCAGTACTTC.